This T cell receptor beta chain originates from a study of cytomegalovirus exposure and HLA in healthy donors. V lost 1 base to trimming and J lost 1 base, with 10 bases between them. This CDR3 is built from 16 residues. Germline V lookup: CDR1 SGHTA, CDR2 FQGNSA. A multiplex PCR was run with 60 Vbeta primers and 13 Jbeta primers. Some clones are missing from TCRdb's copy, which holds only in-frame ones; the method was immunoSEQ multiplex PCR. The sample lists more than 250,000 clones, over 85% occurring once. This sequence was found in a young woman in good health and CMV-seronegative. The rearrangement joins TRBV7-2 to TRBJ2-2, with no clear D. Source material: PBMCs. The CDR3 region is CASSLVPPGNTGELFF. CDR3 coding DNA: TGTGCCAGCAGCTTAGTGCCCCCGGGGAACACCGGGGAGCTGTTTTTT.